A single sample gave rise to the 10 T cell receptor beta chains below, sequenced in a study of cytotoxic CD8 clonotypes in ibrutinib-treated CLL. TCRdb keeps only in-frame clones here, not all; method: immunoSEQ multiplex PCR. The sample records 150,000 to 200,000 clones, about 88% being singletons. The sequencing used PBMCs, collected at disease progression, from a patient treated with ibrutinib. These receptors were collected from a human donor with chronic lymphocytic leukemia.

This chain links TRBV6-5 with TRBJ1-2; D not certain. Germline CDR1 reads MNHEY; CDR2 reads SVGAGI. The CDR3 sequence is 14 residues long. Trimming left V 7 bases short and J 2 bases short, with 14 bases between. The CDR3 DNA reads TGTGCCAGCAAAGGCGGTGCGGGCAACTATGGCTACACCTTC. Its protein is CASKGGAGNYGYTF.

In this sample, this clone turned up once. The genes are TRBV18 and TRBJ1-1, with 7 bases matching TRBD1. The CDR3 covers 16 residues. The junction had 11 bases not matched to a gene; V was cut back by 1 base and J by 6 bases. The germline V gene encodes CDR1 KGHSH and CDR2 LQKENI. CDR3: CASSPRGDRVTAEAFF. Written as DNA, the CDR3 is TGTGCCAGCTCACCACGGGGAGACAGGGTGACCGCTGAAGCTTTCTTT.

The chain is built from TRBV6-5 and TRBJ2-1, with 9 bases that match TRBD1. CDR3 size: 16 residues. Germline trimming cut 2 bases from V and 5 bases from J; bases unmatched to any gene: 7. CDR1 and CDR2 from the germline V gene are MNHEY and SVGAGI. The CDR3 coding sequence is TGTGCCAGCAGTTACACCGGACAGGGGAGGGACAATGAGCAGTTCTTC. This codes for CASSYTGQGRDNEQFF.

This clone was seen a handful of times. For the CDR3, the DNA is TGTGCCATCAGTGAGTCGGCTCAGACAGGGACGAGATATGGCTACACCTTC. As protein: CAISESAQTGTRYGYTF. The chain is built from TRBV10-3 and TRBJ1-2; 7 bases match TRBD1. J was trimmed by 5 bases and V by 0 bases; bases with no gene match: 12. The CDR3 extends over 17 amino acids. CDR1 is ENHRY and CDR2 is SYGVKD in the germline V gene.

As to this clone: This same CDR3 is encoded by further DNA sequences in the sample. The chain combines TRBV27 with TRBJ1-2; 9 bases are a match to TRBD1. The CDR3 has 14 residues. The J segment lost 4 bases and the V segment lost 3 bases, leaving 3 bases of the junction unmatched. The germline V gene has CDR1 MNHEY and CDR2 SMNVEV (reference sequence). The CDR3 DNA reads as TGTGCCAGCAGTTTGGGACAGGGTGGCTATGGCTACACCTTC. Protein product: CASSLGQGGYGYTF.

The genes are TRBV12-5 and TRBJ2-7; D unclear. V gave up 4 bases and J gave up 5 bases, with 21 bases separating them. Germline values: CDR1 LGHNT, CDR2 FRNRAP. This CDR3 is 16 amino acids long. The CDR3 DNA sequence: TGTGCTAGTGGTTCGCCCAGGATCTATAAGGCCCACGAGCAGTACTTC. Amino acids: CASGSPRIYKAHEQYF.

CDR3 nucleotide sequence: TGTGCCAGCAGTAACCCCCCCATCCGCGGCGAGCAGTACTTC. Protein sequence: CASSNPPIRGEQYF. The chain joins TRBV2 to TRBJ2-7; D remains ambiguous. Germline CDR1 and CDR2: SNHLY and FYNNEI. The length of the CDR3 is 14 residues. The V gene lost 5 bases and the J gene lost 6 bases, with 17 bases spanning the gap.

This clone was seen only once. The chain combines TRBV28 with TRBJ2-3; perhaps TRBD2 as D (6 bases). The CDR3 extends over 14 amino acids. Germline V gene sequence: CDR1 MDHEN, CDR2 SYDVKM. Trimming stripped 2 bases from V and 4 bases from J, with 10 bases between. CDR3 DNA sequence: TGTGCCAGCAGTTTAGGGGGGAGCCCAGATACGCAGTATTTT. This sequence encodes CASSLGGSPDTQYF.

Worth noting for this clone: An end of the junction does not agree with germline; a read error may underlie this. The chain recombines TRBV5-4 with TRBJ1-2; D is unclear. Germline V gene sequence: CDR1 SGHNT, CDR2 YYREEE (reference sequence). CDR3 size: 15 residues. The chain's CDR3 is CASSQDRHFGYGYTF. The CDR3 coding sequence is TGCGCCAGCAGCCAAGATAGGCACTTTGGCTATGGCTACACCTTC.

The V and J genes are TRBV7-9 and TRBJ2-3; TRBD2 agrees at 11 bases. The germline CDR1 and CDR2 sequences are SEHNR and FQNEAQ (reference sequence). J was trimmed by 6 bases and V by 5 bases; bases with no gene match: 4. This CDR3 has 14 residues. DNA of the CDR3: TGTGCCAGCAGCCCCGGACTAGCGGGTGATACGCAGTATTTT. Amino acid sequence: CASSPGLAGDTQYF.